This entry features one TCR beta chain sequence. Through template switching, a universal primer site was introduced, and the cDNA contained unique molecular identifiers. TCRdb independently ran MiXCR on the 5' RACE reads; one entry per CDR3 protein. The sample yields 1,800,000 or so distinct CDR3 sequences, around a third seen once. The data stem from a study of identical twins. Per germline, CDR1 DFQATT and CDR2 SNEGSKA (reference sequence). The CDR3 loop spans 18 amino acids. The chain has TRBV20-1 and TRBJ2-5, with TRBD2 identical over 10 bases. The J call could be wrong; TRBJ2-7 is a better fit for the DNA end. The TCR was taken from a newborn girl in good health. The material sequenced was cord blood. The CDR3 region is CSARVTSGKRMPSYEQYF. The DNA of the CDR3 is TGCAGTGCTAGAGTTACTAGCGGGAAAAGGATGCCCTCCTACGAGCAGTACTTC.